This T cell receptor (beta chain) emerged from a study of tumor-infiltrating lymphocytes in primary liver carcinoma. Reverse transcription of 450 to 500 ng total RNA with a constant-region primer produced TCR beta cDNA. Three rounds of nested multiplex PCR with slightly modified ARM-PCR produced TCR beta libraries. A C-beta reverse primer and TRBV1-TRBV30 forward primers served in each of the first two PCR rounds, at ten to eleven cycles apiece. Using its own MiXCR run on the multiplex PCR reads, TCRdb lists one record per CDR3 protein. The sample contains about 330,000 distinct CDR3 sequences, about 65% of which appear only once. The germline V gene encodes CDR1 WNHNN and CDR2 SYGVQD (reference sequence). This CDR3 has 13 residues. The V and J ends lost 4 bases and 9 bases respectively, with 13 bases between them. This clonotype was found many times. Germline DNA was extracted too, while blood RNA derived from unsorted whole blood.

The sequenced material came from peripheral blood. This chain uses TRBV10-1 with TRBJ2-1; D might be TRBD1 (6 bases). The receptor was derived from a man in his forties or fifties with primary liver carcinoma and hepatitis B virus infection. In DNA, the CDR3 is TGCGCCAGCAGTGGACGGGTAGGGGGTGAGCAGTTCTTC. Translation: CASSGRVGGEQFF.